Presented here are 32 T cell receptor beta chains from one specimen sequenced in a study of technical replicates of blood from a handful of donors. Some clones are missing from TCRdb's copy, which holds only in-frame ones; the method was immunoSEQ multiplex PCR. The repertoire includes 60,000 to 65,000 clones, less than 90% of them detected once, and 5% to 5.5% sits in the top ten. The sample consisted of PBMCs. All receptors derive from a human donor in good health. Some clones in this sample may be carry-over from other donors' samples.

The rearrangement links TRBV7-9 to TRBJ2-7, with D unresolved. Trimming took off 2 bases at V and 0 bases at J, with 8 bases between the two ends. Germline loops: CDR1 SEHNR, CDR2 FQNEAQ (reference sequence). This CDR3 has 14 amino acids. CDR3 amino acids: CASSLQSSSYEQYF. CDR3 coding DNA: TGTGCCAGCAGCTTACAGTCCAGCTCCTACGAGCAGTACTTC.

The chain carries TRBV7-9 and TRBJ2-5; D gene uncertain. The germline V and J ends were trimmed by 4 bases and 2 bases, with 5 bases remaining between them. CDR1 and CDR2 (germline): SEHNR, FQNEAQ (reference sequence). The CDR3 has 12 amino acids. DNA for the CDR3: TGTGCCAGCAGCTATACTCAAGAGACCCAGTACTTC. This sequence encodes CASSYTQETQYF.

V is TRBV4-2 and J is TRBJ2-7; D perhaps matches TRBD2 (6 bases). The CDR3 consists of 17 residues. V was clipped by 1 base and J by 0 bases, with 16 bases between them. Germline assignment: CDR1 LGHNA and CDR2 YNFKEQ. The CDR3 DNA is TGTGCCAGCAGCCAAGGGGGGGTTGGGGCCAGCTCCTACGAGCAGTACTTC. This translates into CASSQGGVGASSYEQYF.

The chain is built from TRBV4-3 and TRBJ2-3; D is unclear. Germline V CDR1 and CDR2: LGHNA, YSLEER. The CDR3 runs 14 residues. Trimming left V 0 bases short and J 0 bases short, with 4 bases between. The CDR3, as DNA: TGCGCCAGCAGCCAAGAGACTAGCACAGATACGCAGTATTTT. It is translated as CASSQETSTDTQYF.

The J gene is TRBJ2-1, the V gene TRBV29-1; D might be TRBD1 (5 bases). Germline-derived CDR1 and CDR2 are SQVTM and ANQGSEA. Between the trimmed V and J ends, which lost 5 bases and 2 bases, there was a span of 7 bases. The CDR3 spans 12 residues. CDR3 coding DNA: TGCAGCGTTCGCAGGGCCTACAATGAGCAGTTCTTC. Its translation is CSVRRAYNEQFF.

The chain employs TRBV11-2 and TRBJ1-1; TRBD1 aligns across 11 bases. With 5 bases clipped from V and 5 bases from J, the junction kept 19 bases outside the gene matches. The CDR3 spans 19 residues. Germline assignment: CDR1 SGHAT and CDR2 FQNNGV. The CDR3 DNA reads as TGTGCCAGCAGCCTTCGTCCCGGGACAGGGGGGAGCAGACGGACTGAAGCTTTCTTT. Translating it yields CASSLRPGTGGSRRTEAFF.

The chain combines TRBV27 with TRBJ1-2, with 7 bases identical to TRBD1. The length of the CDR3 is 16 residues. Looked up from germline, CDR1 is MNHEY and CDR2 is SMNVEV (reference sequence). V was clipped by 5 bases and J by 4 bases; unmatched bases: 13. This CDR3 reads CASSPYKTGFGYGYTF. DNA of the CDR3: TGTGCCAGCAGTCCGTATAAGACAGGGTTCGGCTATGGCTACACCTTC.

The gene calls are TRBV5-1 and TRBJ1-2, with TRBD1 identical over 9 bases. Trimming at V came to 3 bases and at J to 6 bases, leaving 6 bases not matched to a gene. The CDR3 spans 14 residues. The germline V gene has CDR1 SGHRS and CDR2 YFSETQ. The CDR3 loop reads CASSSGTGWNGYTF. In DNA form, the CDR3 reads TGCGCCAGCAGCTCGGGGACAGGGTGGAATGGCTACACCTTC.

V is TRBV9 and J is TRBJ2-5; 8 bases are a match to TRBD2. The germline CDR1 and CDR2 sequences are SGDLS and YYNGEE. This CDR3 has 15 amino acids. The trim removed 0 bases at V and 0 bases at J, leaving 1 base unmatched. CDR3 nucleotides: TGTGCCAGCAGCGTAGCGGGAGGGCACCAAGAGACCCAGTACTTC. Its translation is CASSVAGGHQETQYF. Supplemented by reference TRBV9 and TRBJ2-5, the full variable domain reads DSGVTQTPKHLITATGQRVTLRCSPRSGDLSVYWYQQSLDQGLQFLIQYYNGEERAKGNILERFSAQQFPDLHSELNLSSLELGDSALYFCASSVAGGHQETQYFGPGTRLLVL.

CDR3 in DNA: TGTGCCAGCAGTGATAACGGTAGCGAGCAGTACTTC. Its protein is CASSDNGSEQYF. The chain couples TRBV2 to TRBJ2-7; D is unresolved. V lost 3 bases to trimming and J lost 6 bases, with 9 bases between them. In germline, CDR1 is SNHLY, CDR2 FYNNEI. The CDR3 is 12 amino acids. The variable domain in full, completed from reference TRBV2 and TRBJ2-7, reads EPEVTQTPSHQVTQMGQEVILRCVPISNHLYFYWYRQILGQKVEFLVSFYNNEISEKSEIFDDQFSVERPDGSNFTLKIRSTKLEDSAMYFCASSDNGSEQYFGPGTRLTVT.

The sample holds a few counts of this clone. The chain uses TRBV4-1 and TRBJ2-7, with 14 bases lining up with TRBD2. Germline CDR1 reads MGHRA; CDR2 reads YSYEKL. Trimming at V came to 3 bases and at J to 7 bases, leaving 14 bases not matched to a gene. The CDR3 runs to 18 residues. The chain's CDR3 is CASSQASGTSGSLGEQYF. In DNA, the CDR3 is TGCGCCAGCAGCCAGGCGTCCGGGACTAGCGGGAGCCTAGGGGAGCAGTACTTC.

The V and J genes are TRBV4-3 and TRBJ2-1; 7 bases are shared with TRBD2. Germline V lookup: CDR1 LGHNA, CDR2 YSLEER. This CDR3 spans 17 amino acids. The junction had 11 bases not matched to a gene; V was cut back by 4 bases and J by 2 bases. This CDR3 reads CASSPSLPGRTYNEQFF. In DNA, the CDR3 is TGCGCCAGCAGCCCGTCACTCCCCGGGAGGACCTACAATGAGCAGTTCTTC.

The chain joins TRBV5-8 to TRBJ1-4, with TRBD1 identical over 11 bases. V lost 4 bases to trimming and J lost 8 bases; unmatched junction nucleotides: 4. The CDR3 contains 14 residues. Germline V gene data show CDR1 as SGHTS and CDR2 as YDEGEE. In nucleotides, the CDR3 is TGTGCCAGCAGCCCGCGGACAGGGGGCGAAAAACTGTTTTTT. Protein product: CASSPRTGGEKLFF.

V usage is TRBV9 and J usage is TRBJ2-1; D uncertain. Germline V gives CDR1 SGDLS, CDR2 YYNGEE. This CDR3 is 15 amino acids long. V was cut by 4 bases and J by 10 bases, with 21 bases left in between. The CDR3 region has the DNA TGTGCCAGCAGCTCCCTAAGCCCCGTCTCACCGGAGCAGTTCTTC. Its translation: CASSSLSPVSPEQFF.

The rearrangement uses TRBV7-9 and TRBJ2-3; TRBD2 agrees at 8 bases. CDR1 is SEHNR and CDR2 is FQNEAQ in the germline V gene (reference sequence). With 3 bases clipped from V and 5 bases from J, the junction kept 7 bases outside the gene matches. There are 15 residues in the CDR3. CDR3 region: CASSLLGGVGDTQYF. As DNA, the CDR3 is TGTGCCAGCAGCTTGCTCGGGGGGGTGGGAGATACGCAGTATTTT. The full variable domain, with the rest looked up from reference TRBV7-9 and TRBJ2-3, is DTGVSQNPRHKITKRGQNVTFRCDPISEHNRLYWYRQTLGQGPEFLTYFQNEAQLEKSRLLSDRFSAERPKGSFSTLEIQRTEQGDSAMYLCASSLLGGVGDTQYFGPGTRLTVL.

This clone is labeled as medium-sized. CDR3 nucleotides: TGTGCCAGCAGTGGAGGACAGGGAGGGGGCAGTGAGCAGTTCTTC. Its protein is CASSGGQGGGSEQFF. V and J are TRBV6-4 and TRBJ2-1, with a weak D call TRBD1 (8 bases). This CDR3 spans 15 amino acids. The V and J ends lost 4 bases and 9 bases respectively, with 19 bases between them. The germline V gene has CDR1 MRHNA and CDR2 SNTAGT.

This chain uses TRBV29-1 with TRBJ1-1, with 9 bases that match TRBD1. CDR1 and CDR2 from the germline V gene are SQVTM and ANQGSEA. Germline trimming cut 5 bases from V and 4 bases from J; bases unmatched to any gene: 11. CDR3 size: 15 residues. CDR3 sequence reads: CSVWGRDRVSTEAFF. CDR3 coding DNA: TGCAGCGTTTGGGGCCGGGACAGGGTGAGCACTGAAGCTTTCTTT.

The CDR3 region has the DNA TGTGCCAGCAGCTTAGCGCAGACAGGGTCAGAGACCCAGTACTTC. This codes for CASSLAQTGSETQYF. The chain links TRBV13 to TRBJ2-5, with 7 bases matching TRBD1. The V and J ends lost 1 base and 4 bases, in that order; junction bases with no gene match: 6. Germline CDR1 is PRHDT and CDR2 is FYEKMQ (reference sequence). This CDR3 is built from 15 residues. The variable domain in full, completed from reference TRBV13 and TRBJ2-5, reads AAGVIQSPRHLIKEKRETATLKCYPIPRHDTVYWYQQGPGQDPQFLISFYEKMQSDKGSIPDRFSAQQFSDYHSELNMSSLELGDSALYFCASSLAQTGSETQYFGPGTRLLVL.

The chain employs TRBV25-1 and TRBJ2-5; 7 bases are a match to TRBD1. This CDR3 spans 15 amino acids. Germline trimming cut 4 bases from V and 2 bases from J; bases unmatched to any gene: 7. Germline V gene sequence: CDR1 MGHDK, CDR2 SYGVNS. CDR3 protein: CASSGTGVMQETQYF. The CDR3 bases are TGTGCCAGCAGTGGAACAGGGGTCATGCAAGAGACCCAGTACTTC.

The CDR3 is CASRQGGRATEAFF. CDR3 nucleotides: TGTGCCAGCAGACAGGGGGGTCGAGCCACTGAAGCTTTCTTT. This chain uses TRBV25-1 with TRBJ1-1, with 8 bases aligning to TRBD1. The germline V gene has CDR1 MGHDK and CDR2 SYGVNS. The CDR3 covers 14 residues. Trimming took 6 bases from V and 4 from J; bases not matched to a gene: 7.

The chain joins TRBV7-9 to TRBJ1-6; tentatively, D is TRBD1 (6 bases). The CDR3 is made up of 15 amino acids. The germline CDR1 and CDR2 sequences are SEHNR and FQNEAQ (reference sequence). Trimming stripped 1 base from V and 7 bases from J, with 11 bases between. The CDR3 DNA reads as TGTGCCAGCAGCTTAGTACAGGGCCCAAATTCACCCCTCCACTTT. This sequence encodes CASSLVQGPNSPLHF.

The chain joins TRBV2 to TRBJ1-4; D is perhaps TRBD1 (6 bases). V lost 6 bases to trimming and J lost 13 bases, with 21 bases between them. The CDR3 has 14 amino acids. CDR1 and CDR2 (germline): SNHLY, FYNNEI. DNA for the CDR3: TGTGCCAGCAGCTTAGCCCAGGGGCAACAGAGACTGTTTTTT. It specifies CASSLAQGQQRLFF.

V and J are TRBV7-2 and TRBJ2-1; 16 nucleotides agree with TRBD2. The CDR3 totals 18 residues. V dropped 5 bases and J dropped 2; count of bases not matched to a gene: 6. The V gene's germline CDR1 is SGHTA and CDR2 FQGNSA. The CDR3 protein is CASSKSGTSGGAYNEQFF. The CDR3 nucleotides read TGTGCCAGCAGCAAATCCGGGACTAGCGGGGGGGCCTACAATGAGCAGTTCTTC.

The CDR3 protein is CASSQDWREGYEQYF. As DNA, the CDR3 is TGCGCCAGCAGCCAAGATTGGAGGGAGGGTTACGAGCAGTACTTC. The genes are TRBV4-3 and TRBJ2-7, with TRBD2 matching over 7 bases. Unmatched junction bases numbered 6, after V lost 0 bases and J lost 4 bases. This CDR3 has 15 residues. Germline CDR1 LGHNA, CDR2 YSLEER.

The V gene is TRBV30, the J gene TRBJ2-3; 8 bases agree with TRBD1. Germline trimming cut 2 bases from V and 5 bases from J; bases unmatched to any gene: 6. The CDR3 is 14 residues long. Germline V gene lookup returns CDR1 GTSNPN and CDR2 SVGIG (reference sequence). The CDR3 here is CAWSTGGLGDTQYF. CDR3 in DNA: TGTGCCTGGAGTACAGGGGGACTGGGAGATACGCAGTATTTT. Filled out from reference TRBV30 and TRBJ2-3, the complete variable domain reads SQTIHQWPATLVQPVGSPLSLECTVEGTSNPNLYWYRQAAGRGLQLLFYSVGIGQISSEVPQNLSASRPQDRQFILSSKKLLLSDSGFYLCAWSTGGLGDTQYFGPGTRLTVL.

In DNA, the CDR3 is TGTGCCAGCAGCGTCAGACTAGCGGGAGCTAATGAGCAGTTCTTC. Translated, it gives CASSVRLAGANEQFF. The chain carries TRBV7-3 and TRBJ2-1, with TRBD2 identical over 12 bases. Germline trimming cut 5 bases from V and 7 bases from J; bases unmatched to any gene: 6. From germline, CDR1 is SGHTA and CDR2 FQGTGA. The CDR3 covers 15 residues.

V is TRBV28 and J is TRBJ1-5; tentative D call: TRBD1 (6 bases). The CDR3 length is 15 residues. Per germline, CDR1 MDHEN and CDR2 SYDVKM. Trimming took 8 bases from V and 4 from J, leaving 18 bases between them. The CDR3 DNA reads as TGTGCCAGCGTCCAGTCTGGGGGCGGGAATCAGCCCCAGCATTTT. Its translation is CASVQSGGGNQPQHF.

This clone was found once. The V gene is TRBV5-4, the J gene TRBJ1-2, with 9 nucleotides matching TRBD1. Trimming took 0 bases from V and 7 from J; bases not matched to a gene: 4. Germline CDR1 reads SGHNT; CDR2 reads YYREEE (reference sequence). This CDR3 is built from 14 residues. CDR3 region: CASSLVQGARGYTF. CDR3 DNA: TGTGCCAGCAGCTTGGTACAGGGGGCGCGTGGCTACACCTTC.

The V and J genes are TRBV9 and TRBJ2-7; 9 nucleotides line up with TRBD1. The CDR3 is made up of 16 amino acids. V lost 4 bases and J lost 2; bases outside the gene matches: 10. The V gene's germline CDR1 is SGDLS and CDR2 YYNGEE. CDR3 DNA: TGTGCCAGCAGCCCCAGGTGGGGGACAGGGCCCTACGAGCAGTACTTC. It encodes CASSPRWGTGPYEQYF.

CDR3 coding DNA: TGTGCCAGCAGCTTACAGGGTGGAACTGAAGCTTTCTTT. As protein: CASSLQGGTEAFF. This chain connects TRBV7-3 to TRBJ1-1; D may be TRBD1 (5 bases). The CDR3 length is 13 residues. Germline V CDR1 and CDR2: SGHTA, FQGTGA. Trimming removed 2 bases from V and 5 bases from J, with 9 bases in between. Full variable domain (rest looked up from reference TRBV7-3 and TRBJ1-1): GAGVSQTPSNKVTEKGKYVELRCDPISGHTALYWYRQSLGQGPEFLIYFQGTGAADDSGLPNDRFFAVRPEGSVSTLKIQRTERGDSAVYLCASSLQGGTEAFFGQGTRLTVV.

This clone was counted only a few times. This chain joins TRBV10-3 and TRBJ1-6; the match to TRBD1 covers 8 bases. Trimming removed 5 bases from V and 7 bases from J; junction bases left unmatched: 4. In germline, CDR1 is ENHRY, CDR2 SYGVKD. The CDR3 is made up of 14 amino acids. CDR3 amino acids: CAISSGQGNSPLHF. The CDR3 DNA sequence: TGTGCCATCAGTTCCGGACAGGGAAATTCACCCCTCCACTTT.

V usage is TRBV19 and J usage is TRBJ2-7; 8 positions match TRBD2. From germline, CDR1 is LNHDA and CDR2 SQIVND (reference sequence). Trimming took 6 bases from V and 2 from J; bases not matched to a gene: 6. The length of the CDR3 is 14 residues. The CDR3 DNA reads as TGTGCCAGTAGGGCAAGCGGGGGCACCTACGAGCAGTACTTC. It is translated as CASRASGGTYEQYF.